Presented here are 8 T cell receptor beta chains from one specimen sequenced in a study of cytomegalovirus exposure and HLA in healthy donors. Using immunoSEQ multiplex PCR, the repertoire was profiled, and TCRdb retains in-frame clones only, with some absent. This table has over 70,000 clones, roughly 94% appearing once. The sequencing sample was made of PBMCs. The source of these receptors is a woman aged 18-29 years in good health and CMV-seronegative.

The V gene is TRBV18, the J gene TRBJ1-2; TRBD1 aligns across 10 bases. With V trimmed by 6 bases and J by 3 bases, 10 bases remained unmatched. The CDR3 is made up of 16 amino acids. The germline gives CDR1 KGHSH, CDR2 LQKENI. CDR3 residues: CASSLTGGRSDYGYTF. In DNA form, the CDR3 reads TGTGCCAGCTCGTTGACAGGGGGCAGGTCGGACTATGGCTACACCTTC.

Here the CDR3 reads CASSAGTGGNSPLHF. The DNA for the CDR3 is TGTGCCAGCAGTGCCGGGACAGGGGGGAATTCACCCCTCCACTTT. The rearrangement joins TRBV2 to TRBJ1-6, with 11 nucleotides matching TRBD1. CDR3 length: 15 amino acids. Germline CDR1 and CDR2: SNHLY and FYNNEI. The J segment lost 7 bases and the V segment lost 4 bases, leaving 3 bases of the junction unmatched.

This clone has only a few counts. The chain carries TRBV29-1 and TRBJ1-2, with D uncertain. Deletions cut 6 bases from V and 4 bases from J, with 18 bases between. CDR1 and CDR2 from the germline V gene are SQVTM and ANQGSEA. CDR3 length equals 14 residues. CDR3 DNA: TGCAGCGTCCGCAGGCAGGCCCCCCCCTATGGCTACACCTTC. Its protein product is CSVRRQAPPYGYTF.

The CDR3, as DNA: TGTGCCAGCTCACTTAAGGGGTTGGGTTCACCCCTCCACTTT. Its translation: CASSLKGLGSPLHF. The rearrangement uses TRBV18 and TRBJ1-6, with D perhaps TRBD1 (5 bases). CDR1 and CDR2 from the germline V gene are KGHSH and LQKENI. The CDR3 has 14 amino acids. The V end was cut by 4 bases, the J end by 9 bases, with 13 bases between.

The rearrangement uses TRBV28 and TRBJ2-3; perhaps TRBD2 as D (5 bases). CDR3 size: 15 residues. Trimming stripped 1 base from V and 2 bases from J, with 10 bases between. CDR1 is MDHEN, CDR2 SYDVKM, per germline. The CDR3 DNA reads TGTGCCAGCAGTTTATTTTGGGAGCCCACAGATACGCAGTATTTT. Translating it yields CASSLFWEPTDTQYF.

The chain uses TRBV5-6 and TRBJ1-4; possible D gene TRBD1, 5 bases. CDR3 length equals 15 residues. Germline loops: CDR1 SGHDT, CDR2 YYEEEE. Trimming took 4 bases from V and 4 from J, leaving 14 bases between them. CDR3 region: CASSPSGGFNEKLFF. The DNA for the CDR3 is TGTGCCAGCAGCCCTAGCGGGGGGTTTAATGAAAAACTGTTTTTT.

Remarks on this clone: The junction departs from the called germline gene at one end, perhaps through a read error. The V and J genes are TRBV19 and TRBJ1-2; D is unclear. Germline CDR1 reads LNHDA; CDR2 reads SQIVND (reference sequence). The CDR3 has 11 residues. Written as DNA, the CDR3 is TGTGCCAGTAGTATCCCCGGCCTCGCGGCCTTC. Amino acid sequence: CASSIPGLAAF.

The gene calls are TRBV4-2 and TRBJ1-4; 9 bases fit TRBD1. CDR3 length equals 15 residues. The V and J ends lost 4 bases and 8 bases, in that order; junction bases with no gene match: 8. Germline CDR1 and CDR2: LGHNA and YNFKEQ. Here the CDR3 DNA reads TGTGCCAGCAGCCTTAACAGGGGGCAGGGAGAAAAACTGTTTTTT. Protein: CASSLNRGQGEKLFF.